Below are 15 T cell receptor beta chains sequenced from a single sample in a study of T cell repertoires in cytomegalovirus infection. TCRdb reprocessed the reads with MiXCR, giving one entry per CDR3 protein. The table records some 220,000 distinct CDR3 sequences, 9% to 15% of them present only once. The sample consisted of PBMCs. The receptors stem from a human donor in good health (CMV status not recorded). Some clones in this sample may be carry-over from other donors' samples.

This sequence joins TRBV19 and TRBJ2-2, with TRBD1 matching 10 bases. CDR1 is LNHDA, CDR2 SQIVND, per germline (reference sequence). The ends lost 3 bases at V and 3 bases at J; junction bases unmatched: 1. The CDR3 is made up of 15 amino acids. CDR3 region: CASSMGTGDTGELFF. The CDR3, as DNA: TGTGCCAGTAGTATGGGGACAGGGGACACCGGGGAGCTGTTTTTT.

At least ten counts were recorded for this clonotype. The rearrangement uses TRBV10-3 and TRBJ2-7; no firm D call. The CDR3 consists of 13 residues. Germline V gene lookup returns CDR1 ENHRY and CDR2 SYGVKD. The V gene lost 2 bases and the J gene lost 1 base, with 6 bases spanning the gap. The CDR3 reads CAISETQSYEQYF. CDR3 nucleotides: TGTGCCATCAGTGAGACCCAGTCCTACGAGCAGTACTTC.

This clonotype was recorded at least ten times. The gene calls are TRBV28 and TRBJ2-2; TRBD2 aligns across 7 bases. Unmatched junction bases numbered 9, after V lost 4 bases and J lost 1 base. The germline V gene encodes CDR1 MDHEN and CDR2 SYDVKM. CDR3 length: 17 amino acids. The DNA of the CDR3 is TGTGCCAGCAGTTCAATAGGACTAGGGAGGAACACCGGGGAGCTGTTTTTT. It translates to CASSSIGLGRNTGELFF.

This clonotype showed up just a few times. The chain links TRBV7-6 to TRBJ2-3; 7 bases agree with TRBD1. The CDR3 has 14 residues. Trimming removed 3 bases from V and 3 bases from J; junction bases left unmatched: 3. Germline CDR1 SGHVS, CDR2 FNYEAQ. In DNA form, the CDR3 reads TGTGCCAGCAGCTTTTACAGGGGTACAGATACGCAGTATTTT. Translated, it gives CASSFYRGTDTQYF.

The table lists this clonotype with many counts. V is TRBV12-3 or TRBV12-4 and J is TRBJ1-2; D uncertain. The CDR3 contains 13 residues. The V gene lost 1 base and the J gene lost 5 bases, with 8 bases spanning the gap. The CDR3 bases are TGTGCCAGCAGTTTAGATCAGGCTTATGGCTACACCTTC. Translated: CASSLDQAYGYTF.

This clonotype was recorded at least ten times. The V gene is TRBV7-2, the J gene TRBJ2-4; possible D gene TRBD2, 6 bases. The CDR3 runs to 16 residues. From germline, CDR1 is SGHTA and CDR2 FQGNSA. V lost 1 base and J lost 11, with 21 bases in between. Here the CDR3 DNA reads TGTGCCAGCAGCTTAGTCGACTGGCGGGGCGACTCAGTTCAGTACTTC. This encodes CASSLVDWRGDSVQYF.

The table lists this clonotype with many counts. The V and J genes are TRBV6-4 and TRBJ2-6; 8 nucleotides line up with TRBD1. Germline V gene data show CDR1 as MRHNA and CDR2 as SNTAGT. This CDR3 is built from 17 residues. V shed 6 bases and J 1 base; nucleotides not matched to a gene: 8. CDR3 DNA sequence: TGTGCCAGCAGCCCCAAGCAGGGGGCGTCTGGGGCCAACGTCCTGACTTTC. As protein: CASSPKQGASGANVLTF.

J is TRBJ1-1 and V is TRBV6-2 or TRBV6-3; TRBD1 aligns across 7 bases. This CDR3 has 17 amino acids. CDR1 and CDR2 (germline): MNHEY, SVGEGT. The V segment lost 1 base and the J segment 8 bases; nucleotides outside the gene matches: 16. CDR3 in amino acids: CASSYLKTGTEVGEAFF. CDR3 coding DNA: TGTGCCAGCAGTTACTTAAAAACCGGGACAGAAGTCGGGGAAGCTTTCTTT.

This clonotype came up many times. The V call is TRBV28, the J call TRBJ2-7; D tentatively fits TRBD1 or TRBD2 (5 bases each). The V end lost 6 bases, the J end lost 6 bases, and 12 bases lay between the germline ends. The CDR3 consists of 12 residues. Looked up from germline, CDR1 is MDHEN and CDR2 is SYDVKM. The CDR3 DNA follows: TGTGCCAGCAGACTGGATGGGGGCGAGCAGTACTTC. Translation: CASRLDGGEQYF.

This clonotype came up many times. The CDR3 DNA reads as TGTGCCAGCAGTTGGGGGACAGGGAGGAACAATCAGCCCCAGCATTTT. Amino acid sequence: CASSWGTGRNNQPQHF. The chain couples TRBV12-3 or TRBV12-4 to TRBJ1-5; TRBD1 aligns across 9 bases. V dropped 4 bases and J dropped 3; count of bases not matched to a gene: 7. CDR3 length: 16 amino acids.

This clonotype occurred many times. The rearrangement links TRBV6-2 or TRBV6-3 to TRBJ2-2; a weak D match, TRBD2 (5 bases). Germline V gene data show CDR1 as MNHEY and CDR2 as SVGEGT. CDR3 size: 14 residues. V lost 3 bases and J lost 5, with 10 bases in between. The CDR3, as DNA: TGTGCCAGCAGTTATGAGGGTTTTACCGGGGAGCTGTTTTTT. It encodes CASSYEGFTGELFF.

The rearrangement uses TRBV7-3 and TRBJ1-1, with D perhaps matching TRBD1 (5 bases). The CDR3 extends over 13 amino acids. V was cut by 6 bases and J by 0 bases, with 8 bases left in between. Germline CDR1 is SGHTA and CDR2 is FQGTGA. CDR3 nucleotides: TGTGCCAGCAGGACAGACCTGAACACTGAAGCTTTCTTT. Translated, it gives CASRTDLNTEAFF.

This clonotype has ten or more counts. The rearrangement joins TRBV12-3 or TRBV12-4 to TRBJ1-2; maybe TRBD1 (6 bases). The CDR3 loop spans 13 amino acids. The V end lost 5 bases, the J end lost 8 bases, and 15 bases lay between the germline ends. CDR3 protein: CASSPRGHAGYTF. CDR3 nucleotides: TGTGCCAGCAGTCCACGGGGACACGCGGGCTACACCTTC.

This clonotype was picked up a small number of times. J is TRBJ1-2 and V is TRBV10-3; TRBD1 agrees at 8 bases. The V gene's germline CDR1 is ENHRY and CDR2 SYGVKD. The CDR3 totals 14 residues. Trimming at V came to 5 bases and at J to 7 bases, leaving 9 bases not matched to a gene. CDR3 region: CAISNQDRAGGYTF. CDR3 nucleotides: TGTGCCATCAGTAATCAGGACAGGGCTGGTGGCTACACCTTC.

The chain recombines TRBV5-8 with TRBJ2-2, with TRBD2 matching over 8 bases. The CDR3 is 18 amino acids. Germline CDR1 is SGHTS and CDR2 is YDEGEE. V shed 4 bases and J 3 bases; nucleotides not matched to a gene: 14. The CDR3 coding sequence is TGTGCCAGCAGCCGATACTCCTCGGGACTAGAATACACCGGGGAGCTGTTTTTT. This sequence encodes CASSRYSSGLEYTGELFF.